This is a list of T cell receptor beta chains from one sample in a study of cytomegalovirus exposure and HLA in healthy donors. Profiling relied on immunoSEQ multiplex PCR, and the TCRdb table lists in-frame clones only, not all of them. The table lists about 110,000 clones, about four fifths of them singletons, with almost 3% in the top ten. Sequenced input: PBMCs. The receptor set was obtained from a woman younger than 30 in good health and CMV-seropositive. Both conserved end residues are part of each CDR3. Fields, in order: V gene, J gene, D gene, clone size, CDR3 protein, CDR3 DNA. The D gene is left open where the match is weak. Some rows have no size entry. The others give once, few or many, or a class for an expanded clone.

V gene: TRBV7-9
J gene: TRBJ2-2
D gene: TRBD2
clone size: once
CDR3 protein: CASSSGLALLAGELFF
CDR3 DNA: TGTGCCAGCAGCTCAGGACTAGCGCTTCTCGCCGGGGAGCTGTTTTTT

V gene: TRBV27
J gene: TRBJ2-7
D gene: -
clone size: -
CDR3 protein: CASSFQGYEQYF
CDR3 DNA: TGTGCCAGCAGTTTTCAGGGCTACGAGCAGTACTTC

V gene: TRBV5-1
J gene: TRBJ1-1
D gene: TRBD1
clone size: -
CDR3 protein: CASSSSGQGGTEAFF
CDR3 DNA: TGCGCCAGCAGCTCCTCCGGACAGGGGGGAACTGAAGCTTTCTTT

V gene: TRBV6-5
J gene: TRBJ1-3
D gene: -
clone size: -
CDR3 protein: CASVDAGRNTIYF
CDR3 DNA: TGTGCCAGCGTTGACGCAGGGAGAAACACCATATATTTT

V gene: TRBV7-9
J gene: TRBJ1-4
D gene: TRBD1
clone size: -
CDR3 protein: CASSRDRDEKLFF
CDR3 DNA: TGTGCCAGCAGTCGGGACAGGGATGAAAAACTGTTTTTT

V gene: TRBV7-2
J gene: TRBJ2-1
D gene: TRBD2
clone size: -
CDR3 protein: CASRTSGISHNEQFF
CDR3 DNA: TGTGCCAGCAGAACTAGCGGGATCTCCCACAATGAGCAGTTCTTC

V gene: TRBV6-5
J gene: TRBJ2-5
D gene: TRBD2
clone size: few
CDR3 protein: CATGGGTQYF
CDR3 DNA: TGTGCCACGGGAGGGGGGACCCAGTACTTC

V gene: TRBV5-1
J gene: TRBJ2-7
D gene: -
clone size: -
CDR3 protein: CASSLAWGPYEQYF
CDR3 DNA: TGCGCCAGCAGCTTGGCTTGGGGCCCCTACGAGCAGTACTTC

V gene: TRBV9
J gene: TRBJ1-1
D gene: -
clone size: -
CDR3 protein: CASSATNTEAFF
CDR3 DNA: TGTGCCAGCAGCGCTACGAACACTGAAGCTTTCTTT

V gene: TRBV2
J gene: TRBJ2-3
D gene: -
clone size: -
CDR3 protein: CASSLGGTRGTDTQYF
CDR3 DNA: TGTGCCAGCAGCCTGGGGGGAACTAGGGGAACAGATACGCAGTATTTT

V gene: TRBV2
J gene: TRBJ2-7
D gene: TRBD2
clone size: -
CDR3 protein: CASSDWVASGLSYEQYF
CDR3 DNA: TGTGCCAGCAGTGATTGGGTGGCTAGCGGGTTATCCTACGAGCAGTACTTC

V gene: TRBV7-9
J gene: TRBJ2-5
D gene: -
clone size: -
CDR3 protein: CASGSSLETQYF
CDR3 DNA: TGTGCCAGCGGGAGTTCCTTAGAGACCCAGTACTTC

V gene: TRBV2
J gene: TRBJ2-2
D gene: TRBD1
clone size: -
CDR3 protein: CASTRQGGTGELFF
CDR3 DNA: TGTGCCAGCACTCGACAGGGTGGCACCGGGGAGCTGTTTTTT

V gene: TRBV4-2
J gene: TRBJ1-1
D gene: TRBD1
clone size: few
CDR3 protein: CASSHSRQGVQGNTEAFF
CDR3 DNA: TGTGCCAGCAGCCATAGTAGACAGGGGGTTCAAGGGAACACTGAAGCTTTCTTT

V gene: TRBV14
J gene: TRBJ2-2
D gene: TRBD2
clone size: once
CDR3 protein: CASSRTSGRTGELFF
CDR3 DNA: TGTGCCAGCAGCCGGACTAGCGGGAGAACCGGGGAGCTGTTTTTT

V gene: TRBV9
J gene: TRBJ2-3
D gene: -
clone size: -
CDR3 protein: CASSGSGYTDTQYF
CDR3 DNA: TGTGCCAGCAGCGGCAGCGGATACACAGATACGCAGTATTTT

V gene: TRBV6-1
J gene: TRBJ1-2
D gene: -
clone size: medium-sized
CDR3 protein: CASRPQHYGYTF
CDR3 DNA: TGTGCCAGCAGGCCACAGCACTATGGCTACACCTTC

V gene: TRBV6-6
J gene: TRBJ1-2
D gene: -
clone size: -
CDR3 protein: CASSPTENYGYTF
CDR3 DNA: TGTGCCAGCAGTCCGACGGAGAACTATGGCTACACCTTC

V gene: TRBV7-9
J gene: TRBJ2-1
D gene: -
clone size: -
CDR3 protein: CASSLTVAVYNEQFF
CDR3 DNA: TGTGCCAGCAGCTTAACGGTAGCGGTCTACAATGAGCAGTTCTTC

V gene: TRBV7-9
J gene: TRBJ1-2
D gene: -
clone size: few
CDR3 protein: CASSSYPGDYGYTF
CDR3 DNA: TGTGCCAGCAGCTCCTATCCGGGGGACTACGGCTACACCTTC

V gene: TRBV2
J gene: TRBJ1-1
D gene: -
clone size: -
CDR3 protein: CASSDEGGTEAFF
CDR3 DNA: TGTGCCAGCAGTGACGAAGGGGGAACTGAAGCTTTCTTT

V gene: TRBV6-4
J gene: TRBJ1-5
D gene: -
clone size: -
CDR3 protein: CASSDSPSGAGWPQHF
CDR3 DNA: TGTGCCAGCAGTGACTCCCCGAGTGGGGCCGGGTGGCCCCAGCATTTT

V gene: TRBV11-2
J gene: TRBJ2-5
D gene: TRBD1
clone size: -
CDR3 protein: CASSQDRYQETQYF
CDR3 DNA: TGTGCCAGCAGCCAGGACAGGTACCAAGAGACCCAGTACTTC

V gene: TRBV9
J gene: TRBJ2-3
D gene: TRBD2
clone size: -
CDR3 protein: CASSPVYTSGADTQYF
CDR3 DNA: TGTGCCAGCAGCCCTGTTTATACTAGCGGGGCAGATACGCAGTATTTT

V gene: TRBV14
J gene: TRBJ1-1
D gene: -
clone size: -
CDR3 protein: CASSQNRDTEAFF
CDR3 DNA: TGTGCCAGCAGCCAAAACAGGGACACTGAAGCTTTCTTT

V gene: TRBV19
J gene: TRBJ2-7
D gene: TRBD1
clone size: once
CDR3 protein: CASSRQGRYEQYF
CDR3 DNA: TGTGCCAGTAGCCGACAGGGTCGCTACGAGCAGTACTTC

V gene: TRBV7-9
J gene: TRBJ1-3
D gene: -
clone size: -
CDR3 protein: CASSFVAGNTIYF
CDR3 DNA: TGTGCCAGCAGCTTTGTGGCCGGAAACACCATATATTTT

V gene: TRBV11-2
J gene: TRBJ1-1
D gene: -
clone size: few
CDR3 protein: CASSLSFNTEAFF
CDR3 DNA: TGTGCCAGCAGCTTGAGTTTTAACACTGAAGCTTTCTTT

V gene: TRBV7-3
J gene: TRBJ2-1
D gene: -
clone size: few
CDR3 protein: CASSLTRTTNEQFF
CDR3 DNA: TGTGCCAGCAGCTTAACTCGAACTACCAATGAGCAGTTCTTC

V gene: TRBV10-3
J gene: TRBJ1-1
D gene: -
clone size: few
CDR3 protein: CAISARGPTLMNTEAFF
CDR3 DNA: TGTGCCATCAGTGCGCGGGGTCCCACCCTCATGAACACTGAAGCTTTCTTT

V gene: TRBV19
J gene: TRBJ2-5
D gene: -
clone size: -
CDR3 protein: CASSIDGQWETQYF
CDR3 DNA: TGTGCCAGTAGTATAGATGGTCAGTGGGAGACCCAGTACTTC

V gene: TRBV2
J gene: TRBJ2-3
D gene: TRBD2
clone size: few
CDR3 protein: CASSWTSSPSTDTQYF
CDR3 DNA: TGTGCCAGCAGCTGGACTAGCTCCCCTAGCACAGATACGCAGTATTTT

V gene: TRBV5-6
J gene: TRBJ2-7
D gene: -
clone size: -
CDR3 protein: CASSFNRPYEQYF
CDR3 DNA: TGTGCCAGCAGCTTCAACAGGCCCTACGAGCAGTACTTC

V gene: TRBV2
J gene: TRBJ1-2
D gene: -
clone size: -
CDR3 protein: CASIVGQSYGYTF
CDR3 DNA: TGTGCCAGCATTGTCGGACAGAGCTATGGCTACACCTTC

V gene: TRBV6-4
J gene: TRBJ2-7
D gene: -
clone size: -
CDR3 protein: CASSAPGDEQYF
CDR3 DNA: TGTGCCAGCAGCGCCCCCGGAGACGAGCAGTACTTC

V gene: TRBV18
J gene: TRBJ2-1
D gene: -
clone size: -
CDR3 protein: CASSPINRGTGYNEQFF
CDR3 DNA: TGTGCCAGCTCACCGATCAACCGGGGAACGGGTTACAATGAGCAGTTCTTC

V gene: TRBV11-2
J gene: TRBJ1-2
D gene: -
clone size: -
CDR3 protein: CASSLGTQGYGYTF
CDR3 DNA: TGTGCCAGCAGCCTGGGCACACAGGGCTATGGCTACACCTTC

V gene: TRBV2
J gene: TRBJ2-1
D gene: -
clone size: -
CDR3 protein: CASRDTGYNEQFF
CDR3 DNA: TGTGCCAGCAGGGATACGGGGTACAATGAGCAGTTCTTC

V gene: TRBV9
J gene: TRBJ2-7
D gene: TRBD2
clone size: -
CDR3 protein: CASSVDGAGGEQYF
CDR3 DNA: TGTGCCAGCAGCGTAGATGGGGCGGGAGGCGAGCAGTACTTC

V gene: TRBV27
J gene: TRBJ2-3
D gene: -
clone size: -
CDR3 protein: CASSFRPDHSTDTQYF
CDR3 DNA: TGTGCCAGCAGTTTCAGGCCAGATCATAGCACAGATACGCAGTATTTT

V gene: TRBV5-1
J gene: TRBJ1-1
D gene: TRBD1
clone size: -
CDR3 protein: CASSGQGTEAFF
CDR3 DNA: TGCGCCAGCAGCGGACAGGGGACTGAAGCTTTCTTT

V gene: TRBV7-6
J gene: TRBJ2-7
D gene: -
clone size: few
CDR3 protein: CASSLGRTAYYEQYF
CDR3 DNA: TGTGCCAGCAGCTTAGGTAGGACAGCCTACTACGAGCAGTACTTC

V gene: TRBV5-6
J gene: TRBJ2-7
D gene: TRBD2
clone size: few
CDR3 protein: CASSLGSSGYEQYF
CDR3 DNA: TGTGCCAGCAGCTTGGGGTCTAGCGGTTACGAGCAGTACTTC

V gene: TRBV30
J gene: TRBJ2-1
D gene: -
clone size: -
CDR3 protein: CAWNRDGTYNEQFF
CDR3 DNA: TGTGCCTGGAACAGGGACGGTACTTACAATGAGCAGTTCTTC

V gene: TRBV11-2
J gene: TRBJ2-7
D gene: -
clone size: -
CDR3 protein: CASSSVYRGYEQYF
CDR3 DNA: TGTGCCAGCAGCTCCGTCTATCGAGGGTACGAGCAGTACTTC

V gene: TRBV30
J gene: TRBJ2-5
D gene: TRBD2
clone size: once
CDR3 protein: CAWTSQETQYF
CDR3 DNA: TGCGCCTGGACTAGCCAAGAGACCCAGTACTTC

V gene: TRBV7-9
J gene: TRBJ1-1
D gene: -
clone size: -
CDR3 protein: CASSLEASYTEAFF
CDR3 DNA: TGTGCCAGCAGCTTAGAAGCGAGTTACACTGAAGCTTTCTTT

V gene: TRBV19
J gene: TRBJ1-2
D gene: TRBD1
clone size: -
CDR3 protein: CASRTGGSNYGYTF
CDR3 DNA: TGTGCCAGTAGAACAGGGGGGAGTAACTATGGCTACACCTTC

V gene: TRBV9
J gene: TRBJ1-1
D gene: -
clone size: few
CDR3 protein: CASSVGAHNAEAFF
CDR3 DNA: TGTGCCAGCAGCGTAGGGGCCCACAACGCTGAAGCTTTCTTT

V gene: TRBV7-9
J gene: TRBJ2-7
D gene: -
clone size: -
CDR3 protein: CASSQPGAYEQYF
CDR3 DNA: TGTGCCAGCAGCCAACCGGGGGCCTACGAGCAGTACTTC

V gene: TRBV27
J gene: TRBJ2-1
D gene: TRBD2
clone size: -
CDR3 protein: CATHYSAGGHEQFF
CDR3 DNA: TGTGCCACACACTATTCGGCGGGAGGGCATGAGCAGTTCTTC

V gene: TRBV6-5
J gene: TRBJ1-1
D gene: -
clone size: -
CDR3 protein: CASSPGLRAVAFF
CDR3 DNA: TGTGCCAGCAGTCCGGGATTAAGAGCTGTGGCTTTCTTT

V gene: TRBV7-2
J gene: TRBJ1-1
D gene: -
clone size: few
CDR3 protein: CASSLGRAYTEAFF
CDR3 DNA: TGTGCCAGCAGCTTGGGCAGGGCCTACACTGAAGCTTTCTTT

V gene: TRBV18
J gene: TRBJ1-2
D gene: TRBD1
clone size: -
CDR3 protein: CASSPDRENGYTF
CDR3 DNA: TGTGCCAGCTCACCAGACAGGGAAAACGGCTACACCTTC

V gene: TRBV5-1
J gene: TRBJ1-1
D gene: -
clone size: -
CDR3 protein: CASRREGNTEAFF
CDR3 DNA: TGCGCCAGCCGCCGGGAAGGGAACACTGAAGCTTTCTTT